The sequence of this T cell receptor (beta chain) was determined in a study of cytomegalovirus exposure and HLA in healthy donors. Whole-study findings and limits: An analysis done earlier found most TCR beta V segments productive about 87% or about 30% of the time.

Primers: 60 Vbeta forward and 13 Jbeta reverse. TCRdb's table, derived via immunoSEQ multiplex PCR, lists solely in-frame clones and lacks some. This repertoire shows 88,000 or so clones, approximately 60% found once; its top ten account for 4% to 4.5%. With respect to this clone: The antigen is unknown.

This clonotype was obtained from a male donor in good health and CMV-seropositive. The sample was PBMCs.

CDR3 in amino acids: CASSLGLAGELFF. The CDR3 DNA follows: TGCGCCAGCAGCTTGGGGCTAGCCGGGGAGCTGTTTTTT. This chain connects TRBV5-1 to TRBJ2-2, with unresolved D. The germline V and J ends were trimmed by 0 bases and 6 bases, with 6 bases remaining between them. CDR3 length: 13 residues. The germline V gene has CDR1 SGHRS and CDR2 YFSETQ. Variable domain in full (rest from reference TRBV5-1 and TRBJ2-2): KAGVTQTPRYLIKTRGQQVTLSCSPISGHRSVSWYQQTPGQGLQFLFEYFSETQRNKGNFPGRFSGRQFSNSRSEMNVSTLELGDSALYLCASSLGLAGELFFGEGSRLTVL.